This T cell receptor beta chain was sequenced during a study of blood T cell repertoires in COVID-19. Turning to the study itself: Acute and convalescent COVID-19 specimens originated in the United States, Italy and Spain.

Patients in Seattle were enrolled during active infection, then followed longitudinally. In the source study's methods: Estimation of nucleated cell counts relied on the amplification of reference gene primers. Assay: immunoSEQ multiplex PCR; the TCRdb copy retains only in-frame clones and omits some. D and trimming were read from the DNA, whereas the V and J calls and clone size are those reported in that table. The repertoire holds 250,000 or so clones, with about 87% as singletons. The TCR sequence derives from a woman aged 55-75 years with COVID-19, enrolled during active disease. The sample comprised peripheral blood.

The CDR3 loop reads CASSVAGKDNEQFF. In nucleotides, the CDR3 is TGTGCCAGCAGCGTAGCGGGAAAAGACAATGAGCAGTTCTTC. V usage is TRBV9 and J usage is TRBJ2-1; D is perhaps TRBD2 (5 bases). There are 14 residues in the CDR3. Germline lookup yields CDR1 SGDLS and CDR2 YYNGEE. With 0 bases removed from V and 5 bases from J, the gap between germline ends came to 9 bases.